This TCR beta chain was retrieved from a study of T cell changes during pregnancy in multiple sclerosis. CDR1 is SGHDN and CDR2 is FVKESK in the germline V gene. The CDR3 consists of 13 residues. V gave up 4 bases and J gave up 8 bases, with 14 bases separating them. The data were produced by immunoSEQ multiplex PCR, yet TCRdb's version contains in-frame clones alone and is incomplete. The sample has about 69,000 clones; around nine tenths are singletons. Material: CD4+ T cells from peripheral blood mononuclear cells, obtained in the third trimester of pregnancy. The TCR sequence derives from a female donor in good health, enrolled as a control in a pregnancy study. The chain joins TRBV14 to TRBJ1-1; D gene ambiguous. The CDR3 spells CASSRDTITEAFF. The CDR3 coding sequence is TGTGCCAGCAGCCGAGACACTATTACCGAAGCTTTCTTT.